What follows describes a single T cell receptor beta chain. Trimming took off 4 bases at V and 0 bases at J, with 15 bases between the two ends. This CDR3 region has 16 residues. Germline V CDR1 and CDR2: SGDLS, YYNGEE. These data originate in a study of Ad26.COV2.S vaccination and SARS-CoV-2 variants. Sequenced by immunoSEQ multiplex PCR; TCRdb stores in-frame clones only, minus some. Of roughly 180,000 clones in the sample, 87% are singletons; the top ten hold about 5.5%. The chain joins TRBV9 to TRBJ2-3; no firm D call. This sample comprised peripheral blood, obtained after recovery from COVID-19. This clonotype originated in a human donor who had recovered from COVID-19. The chain's CDR3 is CASSRPQAASTDTQYF. Written as DNA, the CDR3 is TGTGCCAGCAGCAGGCCCCAGGCGGCTAGCACAGATACGCAGTATTTT. Combining the CDR3 with reference TRBV9 and TRBJ2-3 gives the whole variable domain DSGVTQTPKHLITATGQRVTLRCSPRSGDLSVYWYQQSLDQGLQFLIQYYNGEERAKGNILERFSAQQFPDLHSELNLSSLELGDSALYFCASSRPQAASTDTQYFGPGTRLTVL.